A selection of T cell receptor beta chains follows, all from one sample in a study of blood T cell repertoires in COVID-19. Clones were read by immunoSEQ multiplex PCR, and TCRdb kept only the in-frame ones, dropping some. The table shows some 66,000 clones, with 75% to 80% occurring only once. The sequenced sample consisted of peripheral blood. These TCRs come from a woman older than 75 with acute or convalescent COVID-19. The CDR3 runs from the conserved cysteine through the conserved F or W.

TRBJ2-7	12	TRBV4-3	CASSQVGGEQYF
TRBJ2-1	17	TRBV7-2	CASSLRDSGQGRNEQFF
TRBJ1-2	13	TRBV5-1	CASSLGDRYGYTF
TRBJ2-5	12	TRBV6-5	CASSTGQETQYF
TRBJ1-3	16	TRBV7-2	CASSPQLHPSGNTIYF
TRBJ1-5	15	TRBV2	CASRFDRGGNQPQHF
TRBJ1-5	13	TRBV11-2	CASSPETGQPQHF
TRBJ2-1	16	TRBV7-6	CASSKTSGRTYNEQFF
TRBJ2-3	15	TRBV7-3	CASSLGDMRTDTQYF
TRBJ1-2	14	TRBV7-9	CASSLAVAARGYTF
TRBJ2-3	12	TRBV5-5	CASHPTGDTQYF
TRBJ2-1	15	TRBV27	CASSFPASGLNEQFF